This T cell receptor (beta chain) was recorded in a study of cytomegalovirus exposure and HLA in healthy donors (dated by TCRdb to about 2017). In the study overall: An earlier analysis of some 620 of the donors reported 276 Gb of sequence data and 100 million to 120 million unique TCR beta sequences obtained from about 179 million T cells. Both class I and class II loci were covered by HLA typing, at four-digit resolution. A later analysis re-examined previously published TCR beta repertoires from 500 to 700 donors and added high-resolution HLA genotyping to investigate patterns of TCR occurrence. Along with the 666-subject first cohort, a separate validation cohort of over a hundred different subjects was used. Donor age, sex, ethnicity and CMV serostatus were compiled together with the repertoire data. The aim of the study was to test whether cataloging public T cell receptors could identify signatures of past pathogen exposure. The number of typed donors differed by locus: about 629-640 for A, B, C, DRB1 and DQB1; about 520 for DQA1; about 600 for DPA1; and approximately 450 for DPB1. In a later genetic analysis, genome-wide SNP genotypes for about three fifths of the roughly 670 donors were used, and that subset was treated as a discovery cohort. All discovery cohort repertoires had been generated using a single sequencing platform. Using immunosequencing, the study profiled T cell repertoires from 500 to 800 subjects and related those repertoires to cytomegalovirus serostatus. Among some 410 genotyped donors of the cohort, an average of approximately 200,000 unique TCR beta nucleotide sequences was sequenced per donor, of which about 18% were non-productive. The genetic ancestry cluster associated with self-reported Caucasian donors included over 65% of the approximately 400 genotyped donors. In an earlier analysis of roughly 600 of the donors, high-throughput TCR beta sequencing was used to judge whether each TCR beta V gene segment behaved as functional or pseudogenic. The later analysis used no new phenotypic data to find candidate immune exposures, relying instead on TCR beta sequences and their occurrence across donors. To predict cytomegalovirus infection status, the study combined high-throughput TCR immunosequencing, statistical association of individual TCRs with disease status, and machine learning. Several DR-DQ haplotypes were handled as single units for association and clustering because linkage in the cohort was strong. About 300 gigabases of sequencing data and about 92 million unique TCR sequences made up an early release that covered approximately 700 HLA-typed donors.

The cohort was made up of 666 healthy bone marrow donors. At the time of sampling, all cohort members were nominally healthy, though unrecorded immune exposures were likely present. The donor tested CMV seropositive and was one of the 289 seropositive cohort members. A peripheral blood sample was provided by each donor, and peripheral blood mononuclear cells were used for TCR beta sequencing. The Qiagen DNeasy Blood Extraction Kit was used to extract genomic DNA from the blood cell samples. Library preparation employed the immunoSEQ multiplex PCR assay. For the multiplex PCR, a mixture combining 60 forward primers for TCR Vbeta segments and 13 reverse primers for TCR Jbeta segments was used. Amplification of the CDR3 region of rearranged TCR beta genes was performed with a multiplex PCR assay on genomic DNA. The amplified TCR beta libraries were sequenced on the Illumina HiSeq System as 87-base-pair reads. The authors' pipeline ran thus. A later analysis tallied around 87 million unique TCR beta chains across the 666 repertoires, and around 12 million of those chains were shared by two or more donors. Raw reads were error-corrected and collapsed into unique sequences by a nearest-neighbor algorithm in which closely related sequences were merged to remove PCR and sequencing errors. Alignment of CDR3 sequences to IMGT reference sequences was used to assign V, D and J gene segments. For a sequence to be retained, a match of at least six nucleotides was required to both a V gene segment and a J gene segment. A rearrangement counted as productive if the CDR3 had no stop codons and remained in frame with V and J, and every other rearrangement counted as non-productive. Following IMGT convention, CDR3 was defined as the stretch from the second conserved V-encoded cysteine up to the conserved J-encoded phenylalanine. The earlier analysis of about 530 of the donors excluded any sequence lacking an unambiguous match to a single V gene segment. In an earlier analysis of a few hundred of the donors, a V segment was called functional when productive rearrangements were above 56.7%, and segregating when the standard deviation between donors exceeded 5%. To diagnose cytomegalovirus status from the catalog of TCR beta chain sequences, a statistical classification framework was built. A later analysis assigned V and J genes by comparing TCR nucleotide sequences with IMGT/GENE-DB human TR gene sequences. Using the TCRdist pipeline, a later analysis assigned CDR3 sequences along with most-parsimonious VDJ recombination scenarios. In a later analysis, each TCR beta chain was defined by its CDR3 amino acid sequence together with its V-gene family, and reads without a unique V-gene family were excluded. To address suspected cross-contamination and a sequencing artifact, a later analysis removed some 620 highly shared, low-generation-probability nucleotide sequences. For each public chain, a later analysis derived a clonal expansion index from normalized ranks of inferred template counts within each repertoire. In a later analysis, generation probabilities were computed with a VDJ recombination model fitted to out-of-frame rearrangements, and the resulting probabilities were checked against IGoR. In a later analysis, TCR-TCR, TCR-HLA and TCR-CMV co-occurrence was scored with hypergeometric tests, and a repertoire-size bias correction was applied to TCR pairs. In a later analysis, false discovery rates were estimated by permuting HLA or CMV assignments 20 times. In a later analysis, co-occurring TCRs were grouped using DBSCAN, with TCRdist sequence similarity added in when clustering inside HLA-allele-positive subsets. Repertoires with fewer than 30,000 or more than 120,000 public chains were left out of co-occurrence clustering, as were about 5 repertoires with anomalous nucleotide sharing. The source is immuneACCESS, and TCRdb retained only in-frame sequences with V and J called. Part of the clones is not carried over; for the studies checked, unresolved V genes explain less than half of this, and the remainder is unexplained. The DNA gave D and trimming, while V, J and clone size come from that table. Here the sample has more than 110,000 clones; almost 85% occur a single time. The top ten clonotypes cover around 1.5% of the sample.

The cysteine opens and the phenylalanine closes a CDR3 of 15 amino acids. Only CDR3 DNA remains: 45 bases, in frame from the first base. Taken from the germline V gene (reference sequence), the CDR1 and CDR2 loops are LNHNV and YYDKDF. V is trimmed back by 0 bases and J by 8 bases, and the junction contains 8 bases that no gene match accounts for. The paper's findings and limits, for the study overall: According to the authors, the approach could potentially be generalized to other disease states and immunological phenotypes. Roughly uniform sequencing depth across donors was assumed in presence/absence analyses, although this assumption may not hold. A further reported finding was that TCR beta sequences accurately predicted the HLA-A and HLA-B alleles for most subjects in the first cohort. While some public TCRs were present in many individuals, most TCR sequences turned up only very rarely across donors. According to a later analysis, TCR association rates differed among HLA loci, with DRB1 alleles showing the most associated TCRs and HLA-C alleles showing the fewest. In a later genetic analysis, a missense DCLRE1C variant was associated with V-gene and J-gene trimming of TCR beta chains, and the association was replicated in an independent cohort. In a later genetic analysis, fewer N-insertions in productive TCRs were reported among donors in an Asian-associated ancestry cluster than the approximately 670-donor mean. Correlated functional status among segregating V segments might reflect linkage disequilibrium, but an unknown experimental factor could not be ruled out. Because counts were too low, under 20 rarely observed V segments, including chromosome 9 orphons, were left out of the earlier analysis of approximately 500 of the donors. Several of the top co-occurrence clusters appeared to be linked to parvovirus B19, influenza, CMV and Epstein-Barr virus, according to a later analysis. The 87-base-pair reads could not distinguish some IMGT-functional V segments, including TRBV6-2 and TRBV6-3, so those segments were excluded. In vitro tests confirmed that a few of the cytomegalovirus-associated TCR beta chains recognize cytomegalovirus antigens. The cohort was sequenced for TCR beta chains only, and without alpha or paired-chain data the features that could be detected were limited. The classifier was reported to diagnose cytomegalovirus status with high specificity and sensitivity in both the original and validation cohorts. Immune exposure information for the cohort was limited to CMV serostatus. Specific HLA alleles were associated with over 15,000 TCR beta sequences at a false discovery rate of 0.05 in a later analysis. When HLA alleles, especially DR and DQ, strongly co-occurred, attributing TCR associations to individual alleles was difficult. In a later analysis, most CMV-associated TCR beta chains were found to appear HLA-restricted, with HLA associations seemingly driven largely by CMV exposure. Because HLA typing was unavailable for some donors at each locus, only the typed subset was used in association tests. A group of highly shared sequence variants was considered likely to be a technical artifact of the sequencing pipeline. In the study, 150 to 200 TCR beta chains were listed as associated with cytomegalovirus. A later analysis found that HLA-associated TCR beta chains were more clonally expanded and had lower generation probabilities than equally common non-associated chains. In an earlier analysis of 587 of the donors, most TCR beta V segments were observed in productive rearrangements about 87% or about 30% of the time, broadly matching IMGT annotations.

Of note for this clone: There is no known antigen for this receptor. Base qualities are not recorded, but no much larger clone differs from it by a single base.

The rearrangement combines TRBV15 with TRBJ1-2; 8 bases in between match TRBD1. Input material: PBMCs. The clonotype was recovered from a man aged 25-45 years in good health and CMV-seropositive. The CDR3 corresponds to CATSRDLTRGRGYTF. The DNA sequence is as follows: TGTGCCACCAGCAGAGATCTGACCAGGGGGCGCGGCTACACCTTC.